The source of this T cell receptor beta chain is a study of T cell responses to AZD1222 COVID-19 vaccine (dated by TCRdb to about 2021). In the study overall: AZD1222 recipients with second doses at about 4 weeks or about 12 weeks were pooled, because spike-specific TCR depth and breadth did not differ between schedules. Trial participants were enrolled by age into subgroups of 18-55, 56-69 and 70-plus years, and roughly 150, 30 and 60 TCR-sequenced participants, respectively, were included in these subgroups. A total of about 230 trial participants underwent TCR sequencing, of whom some 210 received two doses of AZD1222 and approximately 25 received two doses of the MenACWY control vaccine.

Germline trimming amounts to 5 bases on V and 6 bases on J, with 9 as the count of junction bases outside the gene matches. The CDR1 and CDR2 encoded by the germline V gene are SGHTA and FQGNSA. The CDR3 runs 15 residues from the cysteine to the phenylalanine. The only DNA kept is the CDR3, 45 bases in frame from the first base. The sample's time point, from its label and the paper: baseline before first vaccination. Vaccinee samples came from UK trials COV001 and COV002, including a single-blind randomized controlled phase 2/3 trial of AZD1222 (ChAdOx1 nCoV-19) in healthy adults. Trial participant PBMC samples were collected at day 0 and day 28 after the second dose for TCRbeta chain sequencing. General study outcomes and caveats: Because no day 14 peak-response samples were available, repertoires were characterized only after the peak T cell response. Conclusions about previously exposed vaccinees were limited because only six AZD1222 recipients were SARS-CoV-2 seropositive at baseline. The vaccine-associated CD4 TCRs covered the entire spike protein, and the dominant responses fell in regions 160-218 and 743-854. Participants were mostly white British and included more females than males, and it was suggested by the authors that clonal diversity may have been underestimated. Nearly half of unique spike-specific TCRs reportedly recognized epitopes outside regions mutated in the B.1.351 and B.1.1.7 variants. After two AZD1222 doses, both the breadth and the depth of spike-specific TCRs were significantly higher than at day 0 and than in MenACWY recipients. In the small 56-69-year group, the increase in depth fell short of significance, most likely because of low power.

The CDR3 regions of human TCRbeta chains were analyzed by immunosequencing. The study's own analysis went as follows. Repertoire TCRs were matched against a reference library of SARS-CoV-2-specific TCRs generated with the MIRA antigen-specificity platform. Breadth was defined as the fraction of unique TCRs that were SARS-CoV-2-associated, and depth was defined as the fraction of total T cells that were SARS-CoV-2-associated. Each spike-specific TCR was assigned to its reactive spike region and to a CD4 or CD8 class using the MIRA data. Log10-transformed breadth and depth values were compared by one-way ANOVA with Sidak's multiple comparisons tests. TCRdb re-hosts the immuneACCESS table, in-frame sequences only. Its copies lack some clones; in the studies checked, an unresolved V gene accounts for under half of them, and the cause for the rest is not known. V, J and clone size were drawn from that table, and D and trimming were deduced from the DNA. The sample has 120,000 to 150,000 clones on record, around 89% of them singletons. Approximately 4.5% of the sample is taken by the ten largest.

As regards this clone: This clone's antigen is unknown. The record has no base qualities; no much larger clone is one base away.

The source was peripheral blood, collected on day 0 of AZD1222 vaccination. In this chain, TRBV7-2 is recombined with TRBJ2-7, and 11 junction bases match TRBD2. The TCR originated in an adult in good health. CDR3 reads: CASSPSGLAGGEQYF. In nucleotide form, the sequence is TGTGCCAGCAGCCCAAGTGGCCTAGCGGGGGGCGAGCAGTACTTC.